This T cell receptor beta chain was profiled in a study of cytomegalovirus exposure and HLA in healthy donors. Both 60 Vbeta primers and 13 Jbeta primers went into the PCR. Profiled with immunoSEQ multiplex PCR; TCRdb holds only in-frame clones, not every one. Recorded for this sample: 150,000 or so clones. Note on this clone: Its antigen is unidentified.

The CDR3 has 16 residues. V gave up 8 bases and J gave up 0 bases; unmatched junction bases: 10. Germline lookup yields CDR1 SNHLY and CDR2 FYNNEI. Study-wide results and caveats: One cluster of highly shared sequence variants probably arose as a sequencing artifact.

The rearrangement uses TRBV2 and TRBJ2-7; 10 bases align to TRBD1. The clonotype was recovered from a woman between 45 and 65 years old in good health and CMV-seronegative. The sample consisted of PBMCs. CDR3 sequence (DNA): TGTGCCAGCCTCCCAAACAGACAGGGGGCCTCCTACGAGCAGTACTTC. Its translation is CASLPNRQGASYEQYF.